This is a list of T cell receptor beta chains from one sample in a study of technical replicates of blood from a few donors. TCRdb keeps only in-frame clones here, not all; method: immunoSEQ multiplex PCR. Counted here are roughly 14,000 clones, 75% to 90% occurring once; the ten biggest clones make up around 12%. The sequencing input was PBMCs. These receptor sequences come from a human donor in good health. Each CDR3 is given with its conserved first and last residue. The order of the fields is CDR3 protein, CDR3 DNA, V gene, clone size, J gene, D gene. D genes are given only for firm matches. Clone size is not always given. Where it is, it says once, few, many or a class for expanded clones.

CASSGWGGGTGELFF	TGTGCCAGCAGTGGATGGGGGGGCGGCACCGGGGAGCTGTTTTTT	TRBV2	once	TRBJ2-2	.
CASSSPGGTYEQYF	TGCGCCAGCAGCTCCCCTGGCGGGACCTACGAGCAGTACTTC	TRBV5-1	.	TRBJ2-7	.
CASSPSRGGLFSGYTF	TGTGCCAGTAGTCCCTCCCGGGGGGGCCTCTTCTCTGGCTACACCTTC	TRBV19	.	TRBJ1-2	.
CASRSLAGDTGELFF	TGCGCCAGTCGTAGTCTAGCGGGAGACACCGGGGAGCTGTTTTTT	TRBV5-1	.	TRBJ2-2	TRBD2
CATRSGAASTDTQYF	TGTGCCACCAGAAGCGGAGCAGCTAGCACAGATACGCAGTATTTT	TRBV10-3	.	TRBJ2-3	.
CASSVATEYYEQYF	TGTGCCAGCAGCGTAGCGACTGAATACTACGAGCAGTACTTC	TRBV9	once	TRBJ2-7	.
CASSPGDSMTGGYTF	TGCGCCAGCAGCCCGGGGGACAGTATGACGGGCGGCTACACCTTC	TRBV5-1	.	TRBJ1-2	TRBD1
CASSDLSGGRGVEQFF	TGTGCCAGCAGTGACTTATCGGGCGGGAGGGGAGTGGAGCAGTTCTTC	TRBV6-1	.	TRBJ2-1	TRBD2
CASSEGLYSYNEQFF	TGTGCCAGCAGTGAAGGCCTATACTCCTACAATGAGCAGTTCTTC	TRBV2	.	TRBJ2-1	.
CASSSGSGQETQYF	TGCGCCAGCAGCTCGGGTTCAGGGCAAGAGACCCAGTACTTC	TRBV5-1	once	TRBJ2-5	.
CASSSGTGGLYEQYF	TGCGCCAGCAGCTCCGGGACAGGGGGGCTCTACGAGCAGTACTTC	TRBV4-1	.	TRBJ2-7	TRBD1
CASKGTRGSYNEQFF	TGTGCCAGCAAAGGAACCCGAGGCTCCTACAATGAGCAGTTCTTC	TRBV6-5	.	TRBJ2-1	.
CASSEFGPNSDPKNIQYF	TGTGCCAGCAGTGAGTTTGGGCCCAATTCCGACCCCAAAAACATTCAGTACTTC	TRBV6-1	.	TRBJ2-4	.
CASSFGDSLEYYEQYF	TGTGCCAGCAGTTTTGGGGACAGCCTTGAATACTACGAGCAGTACTTC	TRBV6-4	.	TRBJ2-7	TRBD1
CASSLAREKNIQYF	TGTGCCAGCAGCTTAGCGCGGGAGAAAAACATTCAGTACTTC	TRBV7-9	.	TRBJ2-4	TRBD2
CASSSGQGMDTEAFF	TGCGCCAGCAGCTCGGGACAGGGAATGGACACTGAAGCTTTCTTT	TRBV5-1	once	TRBJ1-1	TRBD1
CASSTPGQGNYGYTF	TGTGCCAGCAGTACCCCGGGACAGGGAAACTATGGCTACACCTTC	TRBV27	few	TRBJ1-2	TRBD1
CASSQVEGAGRNIQYF	TGTGCCAGCAGCCAAGTAGAAGGGGCTGGGCGCAACATTCAGTACTTC	TRBV14	.	TRBJ2-4	.
CASSPSPGLAGGPFYEQYF	TGTGCCAGCTCACCATCACCGGGACTAGCGGGAGGGCCTTTCTACGAGCAGTACTTC	TRBV18	.	TRBJ2-7	TRBD2
CASSELGLAGVETQYF	TGTGCCAGCAGTGAATTAGGACTAGCGGGAGTGGAGACCCAGTACTTC	TRBV6-1	.	TRBJ2-5	TRBD2
CASRELAGAEQFF	TGTGCCAGCAGAGAACTAGCGGGAGCTGAGCAGTTCTTC	TRBV7-2	once	TRBJ2-1	TRBD2
CASKNVGTSVEQFF	TGTGCCAGCAAGAATGTGGGGACTAGCGTTGAGCAGTTCTTC	TRBV2	.	TRBJ2-1	TRBD2
CASSLGGNNQETQYF	TGTGCCAGCAGCTTAGGAGGGAACAACCAAGAGACCCAGTACTTC	TRBV7-7	.	TRBJ2-5	.
CASSFGTGYTEAFF	TGTGCCAGCAGTTTCGGGACAGGGTACACTGAAGCTTTCTTT	TRBV27	.	TRBJ1-1	TRBD1
CAISELDRNYGYTF	TGTGCCATCAGTGAACTCGACAGGAACTATGGCTACACCTTC	TRBV10-3	.	TRBJ1-2	.
CASSRRSGLEETQYF	TGTGCCAGCTCACGCCGCTCGGGACTTGAGGAGACCCAGTACTTC	TRBV18	.	TRBJ2-5	.
CSVETGTVSPPSYEQYF	TGCAGCGTGGAGACAGGGACTGTATCCCCCCCCTCCTACGAGCAGTACTTC	TRBV29-1	.	TRBJ2-7	.
CASTPTGGHNEQFF	TGCGCCAGCACCCCGACAGGGGGCCACAATGAGCAGTTCTTC	TRBV5-1	.	TRBJ2-1	TRBD1
CASSSDGGEQYF	TGTGCCAGCAGCTCCGACGGCGGAGAGCAGTACTTC	TRBV11-2	.	TRBJ2-7	.
CASNEAGVGTDTQYF	TGTGCCAGCAACGAAGCGGGAGTTGGCACAGATACGCAGTATTTT	TRBV5-5	.	TRBJ2-3	TRBD2
CASSPGTGPSEQYF	TGTGCCAGCAGCCCCGGGACTGGGCCCAGCGAGCAGTACTTC	TRBV14	.	TRBJ2-7	.
CAWSERLGRQEKLFF	TGTGCCTGGAGTGAACGGTTAGGGAGGCAGGAAAAACTGTTTTTT	TRBV30	.	TRBJ1-4	.
CASSQTGSSNEKLFF	TGTGCCAGCAGCCAGACAGGGTCTTCTAATGAAAAACTGTTTTTT	TRBV11-2	.	TRBJ1-4	TRBD1
CASSRGTRQETQYF	TGTGCCAGCAGCCGTGGGACTAGACAAGAGACCCAGTACTTC	TRBV27	.	TRBJ2-5	TRBD2
CACGQGPYEQYF	TGTGCCTGTGGACAGGGTCCCTACGAGCAGTACTTC	TRBV30	.	TRBJ2-7	TRBD1
CASSLSGQGTDTQYF	TGTGCCAGCAGCTTATCGGGACAGGGTACAGATACGCAGTATTTT	TRBV7-9	.	TRBJ2-3	TRBD1
CASSPGLAGAGANVLTF	TGTGCCAGCAGCCCTGGACTAGCGGGAGCTGGGGCCAACGTCCTGACTTTC	TRBV7-3	.	TRBJ2-6	TRBD2
CASSLTSGRVAYNEQFF	TGCGCCAGCAGCTTGACTAGCGGGAGGGTGGCCTACAATGAGCAGTTCTTC	TRBV5-1	.	TRBJ2-1	TRBD2
CASSLGVPGAGTEAFF	TGTGCCAGCAGCTTGGGGGTTCCAGGGGCAGGGACTGAAGCTTTCTTT	TRBV5-6	.	TRBJ1-1	.
CASSLAGRAYEQYF	TGTGCCAGCAGCTTGGCGGGGCGAGCCTACGAGCAGTACTTC	TRBV7-6	.	TRBJ2-7	.
CASSFGDRTYGYTF	TGTGCCAGCAGCTTTGGGGACAGGACCTATGGCTACACCTTC	TRBV7-9	.	TRBJ1-2	TRBD1
CSVVRVNTEAFF	TGCAGCGTTGTCAGGGTGAACACTGAAGCTTTCTTT	TRBV29-1	few	TRBJ1-1	.
CASSDSLDIQETQYF	TGTGCCAGCAGTGACAGCTTGGATATCCAAGAGACCCAGTACTTC	TRBV6-6	.	TRBJ2-5	.
CASSLEQVYEQYF	TGTGCCAGCAGCTTAGAACAGGTTTACGAGCAGTACTTC	TRBV7-9	.	TRBJ2-7	.
CASRTWRGSYGYTF	TGTGCCAGCAGAACGTGGCGGGGGAGCTATGGCTACACCTTC	TRBV5-8	.	TRBJ1-2	.
CASSTRTGVSYGYTF	TGTGCCAGTAGTACCCGGACAGGGGTGAGCTATGGCTACACCTTC	TRBV19	.	TRBJ1-2	TRBD1
CASSESRETQYF	TGCGCCAGCAGTGAGTCGCGGGAGACCCAGTACTTC	TRBV10-2	.	TRBJ2-5	.
CASSLGPGQYTEAFF	TGTGCCAGCAGCTTAGGGCCAGGGCAGTACACTGAAGCTTTCTTT	TRBV7-9	.	TRBJ1-1	.
CASSYGQEDGNQPQHF	TGTGCCAGCAGTTACGGACAGGAGGACGGCAATCAGCCCCAGCATTTT	TRBV25-1	.	TRBJ1-5	TRBD1
CASGGRGSQPQHF	TGTGCCAGCGGAGGTCGTGGAAGTCAGCCCCAGCATTTT	TRBV6-5	.	TRBJ1-5	.
CASSIGGQTYEQYF	TGTGCCAGTAGTATCGGCGGCCAGACCTACGAGCAGTACTTC	TRBV19	.	TRBJ2-7	.
CASSSAELAGNTGELFF	TGCGCCAGCAGCTCGGCCGAACTAGCGGGGAACACCGGGGAGCTGTTTTTT	TRBV5-1	.	TRBJ2-2	TRBD2
CASSIRAGGDAYEQYF	TGTGCCAGTAGTATAAGAGCGGGAGGGGACGCCTACGAGCAGTACTTC	TRBV19	few	TRBJ2-7	TRBD2